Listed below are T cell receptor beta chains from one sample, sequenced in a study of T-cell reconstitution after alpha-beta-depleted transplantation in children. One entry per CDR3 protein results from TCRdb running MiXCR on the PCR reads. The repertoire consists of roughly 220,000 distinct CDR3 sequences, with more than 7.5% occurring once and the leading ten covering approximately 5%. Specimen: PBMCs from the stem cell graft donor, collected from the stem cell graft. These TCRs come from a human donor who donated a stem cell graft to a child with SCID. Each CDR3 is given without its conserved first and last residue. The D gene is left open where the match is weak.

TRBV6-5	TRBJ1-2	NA	ASSYDIDSVDYGYT
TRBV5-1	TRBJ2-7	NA	ASSPDISYEQY
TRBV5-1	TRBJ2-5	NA	ASSLIGITVQETQY
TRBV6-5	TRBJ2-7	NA	ASSYVGAYEQY
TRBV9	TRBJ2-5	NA	ASSVGQGFETQY
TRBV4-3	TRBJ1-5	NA	ASSQDGAGLQPQH
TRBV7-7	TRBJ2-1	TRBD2	ASSPGLAEHSYNEQF
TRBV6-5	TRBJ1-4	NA	ASSPRRGYNEKLF
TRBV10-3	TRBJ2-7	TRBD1	AISRQGSYEQY
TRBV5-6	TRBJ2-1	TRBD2	ASSSLGLGRPGEQF
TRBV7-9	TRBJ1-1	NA	ASSLGKGKGNTEAF
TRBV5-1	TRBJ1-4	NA	ASSFTGRAWNEKLF
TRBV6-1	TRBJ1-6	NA	ASSPRGDSYNSPLH
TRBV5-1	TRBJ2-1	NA	ASSLLANAHGEQF
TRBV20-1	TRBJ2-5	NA	SGLLEYQETQY
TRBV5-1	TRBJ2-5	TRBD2	ASSSGTKSETQY
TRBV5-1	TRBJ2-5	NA	ASSEGGTPEETQY
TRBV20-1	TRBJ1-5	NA	SAIWGGDQPQH
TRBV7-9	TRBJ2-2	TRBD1	ASSTDRATGELF
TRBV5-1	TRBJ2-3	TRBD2	ASSGRGVTDTQY
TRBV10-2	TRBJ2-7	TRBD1	ASVRDRGVYEQY
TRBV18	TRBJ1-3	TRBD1	ASSPTGQNLNTIY
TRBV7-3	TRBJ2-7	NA	ASSLGHDYEQY
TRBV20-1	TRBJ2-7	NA	SARVRVSYEQY
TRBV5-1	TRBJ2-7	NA	ASSLGTQAYEQY
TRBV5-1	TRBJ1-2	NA	ASSSSPKSPYGYT
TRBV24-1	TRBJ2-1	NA	ATFYFGEQF
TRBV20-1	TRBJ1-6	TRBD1	SALPGQGSSPLH
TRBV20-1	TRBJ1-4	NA	SARRGSLNEKLF
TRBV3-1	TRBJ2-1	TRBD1	ASSRRQGHNEQF